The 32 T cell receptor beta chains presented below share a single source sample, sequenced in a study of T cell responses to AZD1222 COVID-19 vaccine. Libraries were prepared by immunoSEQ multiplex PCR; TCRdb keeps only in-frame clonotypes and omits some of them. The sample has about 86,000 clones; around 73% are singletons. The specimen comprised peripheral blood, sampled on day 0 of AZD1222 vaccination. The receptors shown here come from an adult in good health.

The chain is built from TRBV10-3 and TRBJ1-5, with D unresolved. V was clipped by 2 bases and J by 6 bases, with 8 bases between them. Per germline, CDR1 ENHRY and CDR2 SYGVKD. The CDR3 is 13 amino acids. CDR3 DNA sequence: TGTGCCATCAGTGAGATGGGAAGTCAGCCCCAGCATTTT. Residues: CAISEMGSQPQHF.

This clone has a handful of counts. The CDR3 DNA sequence: TGTGCCAGCAGCTCTCCCAGGTGGGGACTAGCGGAAGATACGCAGTATTTT. Protein sequence: CASSSPRWGLAEDTQYF. This chain joins TRBV7-9 and TRBJ2-3; 11 bases map to TRBD2. Trimming cost V 4 bases and J 5 bases; bases outside gene matches: 11. Germline V gene data show CDR1 as SEHNR and CDR2 as FQNEAQ (reference sequence). The CDR3 sequence is 17 residues long.

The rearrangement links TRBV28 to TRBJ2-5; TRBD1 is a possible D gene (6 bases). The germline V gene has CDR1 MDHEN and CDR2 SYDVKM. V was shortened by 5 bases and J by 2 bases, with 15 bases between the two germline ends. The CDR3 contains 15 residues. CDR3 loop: CASSTWVTGQETQYF. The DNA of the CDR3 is TGTGCCAGCAGTACCTGGGTGACAGGACAAGAGACCCAGTACTTC.

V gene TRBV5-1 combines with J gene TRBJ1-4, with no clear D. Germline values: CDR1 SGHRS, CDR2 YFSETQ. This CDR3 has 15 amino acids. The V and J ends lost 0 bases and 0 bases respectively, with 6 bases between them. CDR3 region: CASSLAASTNEKLFF. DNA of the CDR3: TGCGCCAGCAGCTTGGCCGCATCAACTAATGAAAAACTGTTTTTT. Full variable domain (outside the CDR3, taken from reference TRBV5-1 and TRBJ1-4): KAGVTQTPRYLIKTRGQQVTLSCSPISGHRSVSWYQQTPGQGLQFLFEYFSETQRNKGNFPGRFSGRQFSNSRSEMNVSTLELGDSALYLCASSLAASTNEKLFFGSGTQLSVL.

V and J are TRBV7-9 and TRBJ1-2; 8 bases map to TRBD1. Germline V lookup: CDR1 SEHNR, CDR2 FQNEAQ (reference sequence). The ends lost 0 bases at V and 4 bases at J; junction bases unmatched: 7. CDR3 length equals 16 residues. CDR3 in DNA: TGTGCCAGCAGCTTAGCAACTGGACAGGGACTCTATGGCTACACCTTC. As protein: CASSLATGQGLYGYTF.

CDR3 in DNA: TGCGCCAGCAGCCAAGGGGTTGATGGGAGCACTGAAGCTTTCTTT. Protein product: CASSQGVDGSTEAFF. V is TRBV4-1 and J is TRBJ1-1; D remains unclear. There are 15 residues in the CDR3. Germline loops: CDR1 MGHRA, CDR2 YSYEKL. Trimming shortened V by 1 base and J by 4 bases, and 13 bases separated the two germline ends.

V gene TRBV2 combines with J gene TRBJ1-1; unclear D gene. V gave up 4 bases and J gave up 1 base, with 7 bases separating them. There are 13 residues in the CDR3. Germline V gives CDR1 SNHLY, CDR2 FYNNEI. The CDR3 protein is CASSAQPNTEAFF. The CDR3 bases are TGTGCCAGCAGTGCCCAGCCGAACACTGAAGCTTTCTTT.

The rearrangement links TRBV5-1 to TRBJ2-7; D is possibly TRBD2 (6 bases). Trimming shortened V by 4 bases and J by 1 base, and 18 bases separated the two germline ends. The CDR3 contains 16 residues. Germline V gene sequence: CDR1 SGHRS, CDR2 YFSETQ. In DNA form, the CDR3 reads TGCGCCAGCAGCCCCTTCACGGGAGAGGGGTCCTACGAGCAGTACTTC. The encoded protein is CASSPFTGEGSYEQYF.

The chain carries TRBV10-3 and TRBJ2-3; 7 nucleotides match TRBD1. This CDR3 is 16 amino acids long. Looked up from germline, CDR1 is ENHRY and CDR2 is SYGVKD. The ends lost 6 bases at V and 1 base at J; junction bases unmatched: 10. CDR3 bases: TGTGCCATCAGAGCCGGGACAGTCGTCCGCACAGATACGCAGTATTTT. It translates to CAIRAGTVVRTDTQYF.

In DNA form, the CDR3 reads TGTGCCGGGGGGTTCCTTCGTATCCCCAATGCAACTAATGAAAAACTGTTTTTT. It is translated as CAGGFLRIPNATNEKLFF. The chain carries TRBV24-1 and TRBJ1-4; weak D call: TRBD1 (5 bases). The CDR3 loop spans 18 amino acids. CDR1 and CDR2 from the germline V gene are KGHDR and SFDVKD. V was pared by 12 bases and J by 0 bases, with 25 bases between.

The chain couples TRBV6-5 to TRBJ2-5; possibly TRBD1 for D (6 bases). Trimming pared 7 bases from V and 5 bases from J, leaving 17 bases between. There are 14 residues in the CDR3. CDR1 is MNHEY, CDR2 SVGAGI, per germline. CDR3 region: CASTEPARGETQYF. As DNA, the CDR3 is TGTGCCAGCACCGAACCGGCTAGGGGGGAGACCCAGTACTTC.

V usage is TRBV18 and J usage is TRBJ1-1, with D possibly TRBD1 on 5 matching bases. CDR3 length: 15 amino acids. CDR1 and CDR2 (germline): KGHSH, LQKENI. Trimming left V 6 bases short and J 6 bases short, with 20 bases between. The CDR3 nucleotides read TGTGCCAGCTCTATCGGGGCCGATGGGAGGGCTGAAGCTTTCTTT. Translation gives CASSIGADGRAEAFF.

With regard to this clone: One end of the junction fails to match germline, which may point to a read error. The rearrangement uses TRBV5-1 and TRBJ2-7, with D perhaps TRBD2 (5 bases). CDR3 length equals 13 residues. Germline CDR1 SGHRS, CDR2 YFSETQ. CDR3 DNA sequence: TGCGCCAGCAGCTTTGGCGAACTAGGTATGGGAGTCTTC. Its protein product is CASSFGELGMGVF.

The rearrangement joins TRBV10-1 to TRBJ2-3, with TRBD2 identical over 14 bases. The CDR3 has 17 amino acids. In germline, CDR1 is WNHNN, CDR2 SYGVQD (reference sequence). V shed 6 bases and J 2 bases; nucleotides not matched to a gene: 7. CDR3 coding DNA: TGCGCCAGCAGGACGGGACTAGCGGGAGCTCCCACAGATACGCAGTATTTT. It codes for CASRTGLAGAPTDTQYF.

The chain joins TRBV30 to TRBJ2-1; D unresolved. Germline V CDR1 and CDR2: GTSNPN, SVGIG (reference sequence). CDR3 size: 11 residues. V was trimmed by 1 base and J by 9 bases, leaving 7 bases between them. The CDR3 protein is CAWSAPGEQFF. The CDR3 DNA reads TGTGCCTGGAGTGCCCCCGGTGAGCAGTTCTTC.

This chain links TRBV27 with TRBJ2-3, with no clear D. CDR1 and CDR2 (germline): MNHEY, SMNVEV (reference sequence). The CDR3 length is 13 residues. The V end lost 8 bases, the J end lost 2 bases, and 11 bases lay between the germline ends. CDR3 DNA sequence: TGTGCCAGCCTGGGGATCGACACAGATACGCAGTATTTT. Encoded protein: CASLGIDTDTQYF.

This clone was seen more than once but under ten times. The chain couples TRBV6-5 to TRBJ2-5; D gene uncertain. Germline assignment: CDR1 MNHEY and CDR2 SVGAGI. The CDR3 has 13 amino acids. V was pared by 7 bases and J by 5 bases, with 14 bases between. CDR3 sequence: CASTDLVLETQYF. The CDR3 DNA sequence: TGTGCCAGCACCGACCTCGTCCTTGAGACCCAGTACTTC.

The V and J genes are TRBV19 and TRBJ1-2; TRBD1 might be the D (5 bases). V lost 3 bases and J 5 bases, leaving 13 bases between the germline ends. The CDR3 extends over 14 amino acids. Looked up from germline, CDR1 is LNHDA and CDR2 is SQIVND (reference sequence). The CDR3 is CASSMVQGMYGYTF. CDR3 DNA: TGTGCCAGTAGTATGGTGCAGGGAATGTATGGCTACACCTTC. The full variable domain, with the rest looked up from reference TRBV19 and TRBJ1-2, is DGGITQSPKYLFRKEGQNVTLSCEQNLNHDAMYWYRQDPGQGLRLIYYSQIVNDFQKGDIAEGYSVSREKKESFPLTVTSAQKNPTAFYLCASSMVQGMYGYTFGSGTRLTVV.

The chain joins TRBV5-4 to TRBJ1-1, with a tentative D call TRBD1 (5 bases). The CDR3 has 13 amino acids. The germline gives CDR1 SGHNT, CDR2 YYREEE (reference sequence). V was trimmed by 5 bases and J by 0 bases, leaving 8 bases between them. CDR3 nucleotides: TGTGCCAGCAGGGGGGAACTGAACACTGAAGCTTTCTTT. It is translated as CASRGELNTEAFF.

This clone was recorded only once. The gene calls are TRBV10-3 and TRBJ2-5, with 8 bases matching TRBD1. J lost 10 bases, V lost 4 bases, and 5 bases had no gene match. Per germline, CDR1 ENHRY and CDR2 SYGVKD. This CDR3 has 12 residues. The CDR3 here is CAISGTGTGQYF. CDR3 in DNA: TGTGCCATCAGTGGGACCGGGACAGGCCAGTACTTC.

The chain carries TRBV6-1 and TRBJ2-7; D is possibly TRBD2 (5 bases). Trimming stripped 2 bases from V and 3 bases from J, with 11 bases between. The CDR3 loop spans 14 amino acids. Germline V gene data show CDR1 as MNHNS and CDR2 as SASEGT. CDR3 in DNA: TGTGCCAGCAGTGAAATGGGAGAACTCTACGAGCAGTACTTC. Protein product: CASSEMGELYEQYF.

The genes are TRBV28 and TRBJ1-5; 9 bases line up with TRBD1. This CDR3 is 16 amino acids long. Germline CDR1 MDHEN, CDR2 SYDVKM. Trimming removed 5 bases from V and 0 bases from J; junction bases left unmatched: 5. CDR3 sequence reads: CASSIRTGDSNQPQHF. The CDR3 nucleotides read TGTGCCAGCAGTATCAGGACAGGGGATAGCAATCAGCCCCAGCATTTT.

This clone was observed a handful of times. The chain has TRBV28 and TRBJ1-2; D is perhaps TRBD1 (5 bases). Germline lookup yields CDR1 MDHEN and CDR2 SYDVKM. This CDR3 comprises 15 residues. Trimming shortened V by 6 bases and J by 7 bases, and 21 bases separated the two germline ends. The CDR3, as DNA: TGTGCCAGCAGGAATCCTTTGGAGGGGCAGGCTGGCTACACCTTC. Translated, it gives CASRNPLEGQAGYTF.

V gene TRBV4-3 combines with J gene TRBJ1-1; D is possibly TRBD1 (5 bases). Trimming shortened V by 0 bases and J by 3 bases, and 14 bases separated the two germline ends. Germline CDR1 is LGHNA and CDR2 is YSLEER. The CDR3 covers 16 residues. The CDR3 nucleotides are TGCGCCAGCAGCCAAGATCTCAGGGTGGGGGACACTGAAGCTTTCTTT. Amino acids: CASSQDLRVGDTEAFF.

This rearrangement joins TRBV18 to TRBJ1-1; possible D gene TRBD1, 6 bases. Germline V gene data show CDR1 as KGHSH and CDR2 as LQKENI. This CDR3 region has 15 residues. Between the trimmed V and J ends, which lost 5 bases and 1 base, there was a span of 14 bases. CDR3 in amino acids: CASSTNKGQNTEAFF. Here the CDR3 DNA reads TGTGCCAGCTCAACCAATAAGGGACAGAACACTGAAGCTTTCTTT.

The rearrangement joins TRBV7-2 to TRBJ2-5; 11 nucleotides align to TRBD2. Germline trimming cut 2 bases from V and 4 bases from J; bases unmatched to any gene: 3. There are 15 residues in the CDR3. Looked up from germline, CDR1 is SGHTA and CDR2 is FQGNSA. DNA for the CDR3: TGTGCCAGCAGCTTAATAGCGGGAGGGGGAGAGACCCAGTACTTC. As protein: CASSLIAGGGETQYF.

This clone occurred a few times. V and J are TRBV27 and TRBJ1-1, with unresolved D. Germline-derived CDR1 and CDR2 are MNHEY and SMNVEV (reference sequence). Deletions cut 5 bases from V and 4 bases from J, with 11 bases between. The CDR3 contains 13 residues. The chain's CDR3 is CASSPLSSTEAFF. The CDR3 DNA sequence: TGTGCCAGCAGTCCGTTATCGTCCACTGAAGCTTTCTTT.

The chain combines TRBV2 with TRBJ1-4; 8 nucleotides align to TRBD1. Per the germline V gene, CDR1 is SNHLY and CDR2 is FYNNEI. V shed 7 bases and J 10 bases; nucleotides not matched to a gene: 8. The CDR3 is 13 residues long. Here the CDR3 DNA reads TGTGCCAGCATGGGGACAGGAGGCGTAAAACTGTTTTTT. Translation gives CASMGTGGVKLFF.

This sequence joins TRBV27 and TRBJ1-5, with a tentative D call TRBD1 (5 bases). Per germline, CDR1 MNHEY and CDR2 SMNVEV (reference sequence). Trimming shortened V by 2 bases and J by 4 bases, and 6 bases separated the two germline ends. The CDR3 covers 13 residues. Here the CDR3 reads CASSLGANQPQHF. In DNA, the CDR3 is TGTGCCAGCAGTTTAGGGGCGAATCAGCCCCAGCATTTT.

CDR3 DNA sequence: TGTGCCAGCAGAGAGTACGGGACAGGAAATCCGTTGAACACTGAAGCTTTCTTT. Its translation: CASREYGTGNPLNTEAFF. This chain links TRBV28 with TRBJ1-1, with TRBD1 identical over 8 bases. The CDR3 covers 18 residues. The V segment lost 6 bases and the J segment 0 bases; nucleotides outside the gene matches: 15. CDR1 is MDHEN, CDR2 SYDVKM, per germline.

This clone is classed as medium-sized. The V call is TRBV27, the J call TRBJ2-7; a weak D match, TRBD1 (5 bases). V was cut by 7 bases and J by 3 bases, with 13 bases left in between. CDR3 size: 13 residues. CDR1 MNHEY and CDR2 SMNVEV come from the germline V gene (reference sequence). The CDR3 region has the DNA TGTGCCAGCAAGGGGCACACCGACTACGAGCAGTACTTC. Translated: CASKGHTDYEQYF.

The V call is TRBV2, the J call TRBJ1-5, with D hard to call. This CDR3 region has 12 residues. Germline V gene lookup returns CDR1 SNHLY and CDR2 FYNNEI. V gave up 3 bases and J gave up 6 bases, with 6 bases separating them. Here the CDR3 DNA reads TGTGCCAGCAGTGATCCCTTTCAGCCCCAGCATTTT. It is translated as CASSDPFQPQHF.